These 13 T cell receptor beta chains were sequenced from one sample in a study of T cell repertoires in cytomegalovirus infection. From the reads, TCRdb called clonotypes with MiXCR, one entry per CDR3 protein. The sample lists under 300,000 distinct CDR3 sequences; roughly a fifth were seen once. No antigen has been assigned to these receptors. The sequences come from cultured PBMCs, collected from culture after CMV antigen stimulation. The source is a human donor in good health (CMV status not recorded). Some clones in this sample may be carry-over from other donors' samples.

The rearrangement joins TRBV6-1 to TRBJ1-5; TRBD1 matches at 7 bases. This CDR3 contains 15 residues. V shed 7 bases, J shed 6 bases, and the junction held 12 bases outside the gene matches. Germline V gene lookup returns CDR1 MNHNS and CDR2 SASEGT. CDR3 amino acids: CASNGRQGEGQPQHF. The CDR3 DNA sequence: TGTGCCAGCAACGGGAGGCAGGGGGAGGGTCAGCCCCAGCATTTT.

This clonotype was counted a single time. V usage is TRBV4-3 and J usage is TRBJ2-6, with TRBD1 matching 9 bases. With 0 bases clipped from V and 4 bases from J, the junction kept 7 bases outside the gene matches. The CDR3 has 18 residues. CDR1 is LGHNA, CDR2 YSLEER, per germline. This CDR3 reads CASSQEKGQGFGANVLTF. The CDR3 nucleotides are TGCGCCAGCAGCCAAGAAAAAGGACAGGGGTTCGGGGCCAACGTCCTGACTTTC.

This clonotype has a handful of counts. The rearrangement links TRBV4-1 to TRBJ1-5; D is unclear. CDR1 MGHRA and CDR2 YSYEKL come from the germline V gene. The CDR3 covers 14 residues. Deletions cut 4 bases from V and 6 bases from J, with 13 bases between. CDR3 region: CASSPAAVVQPQHF. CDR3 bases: TGCGCCAGCAGCCCTGCAGCGGTAGTTCAGCCCCAGCATTTT.

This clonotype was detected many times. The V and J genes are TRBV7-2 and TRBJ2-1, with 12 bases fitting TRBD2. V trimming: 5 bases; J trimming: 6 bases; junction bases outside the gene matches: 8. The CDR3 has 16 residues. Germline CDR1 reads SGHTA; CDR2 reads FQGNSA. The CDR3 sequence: CASSLDLAGGANEQFF. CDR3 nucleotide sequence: TGTGCCAGCAGCCTAGACCTAGCGGGAGGGGCCAATGAGCAGTTCTTC.

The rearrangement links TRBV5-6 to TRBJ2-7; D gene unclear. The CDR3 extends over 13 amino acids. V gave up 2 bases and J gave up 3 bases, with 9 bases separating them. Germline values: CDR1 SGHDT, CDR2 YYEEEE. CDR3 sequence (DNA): TGTGCCAGCAGCTTAGGCGGATACTACGAGCAGTACGTC. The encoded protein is CASSLGGYYEQYV.

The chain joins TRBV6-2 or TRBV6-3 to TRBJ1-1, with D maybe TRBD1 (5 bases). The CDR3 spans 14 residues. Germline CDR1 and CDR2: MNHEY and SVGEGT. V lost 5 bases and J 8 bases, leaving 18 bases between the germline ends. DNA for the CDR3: TGTGCCAGCAGTCCCTACTCAGGAAGACAGGAAGCTTTCTTT. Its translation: CASSPYSGRQEAFF.

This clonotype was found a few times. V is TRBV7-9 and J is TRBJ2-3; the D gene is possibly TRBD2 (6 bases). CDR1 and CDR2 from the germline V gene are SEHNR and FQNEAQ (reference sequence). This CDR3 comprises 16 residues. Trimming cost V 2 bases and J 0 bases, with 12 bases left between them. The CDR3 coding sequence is TGTGCCAGCAGCTTATATGCGGGATCAAGCACAGATACGCAGTATTTT. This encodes CASSLYAGSSTDTQYF.

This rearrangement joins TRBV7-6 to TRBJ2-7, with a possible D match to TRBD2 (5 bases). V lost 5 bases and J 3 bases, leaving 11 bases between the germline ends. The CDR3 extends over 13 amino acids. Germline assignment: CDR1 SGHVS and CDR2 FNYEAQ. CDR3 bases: TGTGCCAGCAGCGTAGGACGGGGCTACGAGCAGTACGTC. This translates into CASSVGRGYEQYV.

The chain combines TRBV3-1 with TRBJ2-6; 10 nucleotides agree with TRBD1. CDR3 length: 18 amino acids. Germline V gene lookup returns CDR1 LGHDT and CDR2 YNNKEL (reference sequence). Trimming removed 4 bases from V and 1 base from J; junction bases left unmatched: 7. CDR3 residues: CASSPRGQGVSGANVLTF. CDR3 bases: TGTGCCAGCAGCCCTCGCGGACAGGGGGTATCTGGGGCCAACGTCCTGACTTTC.

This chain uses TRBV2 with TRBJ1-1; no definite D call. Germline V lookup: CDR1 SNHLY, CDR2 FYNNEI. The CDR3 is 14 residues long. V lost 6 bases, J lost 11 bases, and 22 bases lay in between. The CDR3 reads CASSQDGSSNEAFF. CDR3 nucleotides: TGTGCCAGCAGCCAAGACGGGTCCTCAAACGAGGCTTTCTTT.

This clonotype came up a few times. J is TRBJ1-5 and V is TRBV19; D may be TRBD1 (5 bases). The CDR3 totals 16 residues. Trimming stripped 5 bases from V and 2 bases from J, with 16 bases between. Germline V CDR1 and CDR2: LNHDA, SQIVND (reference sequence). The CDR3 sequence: CASSPGRRNGNQPQHF. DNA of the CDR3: TGTGCCAGTAGTCCAGGGAGGAGGAACGGCAATCAGCCCCAGCATTTT.

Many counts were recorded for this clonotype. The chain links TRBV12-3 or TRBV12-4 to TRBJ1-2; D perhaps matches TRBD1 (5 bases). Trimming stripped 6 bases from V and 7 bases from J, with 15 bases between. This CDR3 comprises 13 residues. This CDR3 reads CASSLRGAVGYTF. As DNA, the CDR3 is TGTGCCAGCAGCTTAAGAGGGGCGGTTGGCTACACCTTC.

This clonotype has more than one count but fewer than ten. The CDR3 DNA is TGCAGTGCTAGAGGCCAAGTAGCGGGAGGGCCGGGCAAAAACATTCAGTACTTC. The encoded protein is CSARGQVAGGPGKNIQYF. This chain joins TRBV20-1 and TRBJ2-4, with 11 bases identical to TRBD2. The CDR3 length is 18 residues. Trimming at V came to 1 base and at J to 3 bases, leaving 11 bases not matched to a gene. Per the germline V gene, CDR1 is DFQATT and CDR2 is SNEGSKA (reference sequence).